This entry concerns a single T cell receptor (beta chain). Its antigen is not known. The CDR3 is 14 amino acids. Per the germline V gene, CDR1 is KGHSH and CDR2 is LQKENI. V lost 7 bases to trimming and J lost 1 base; unmatched junction nucleotides: 5. This record belongs to a study of immune heterogeneity within non-small cell lung tumors. Study overall: In total, the tumors were 4 squamous cell carcinomas, 10 non-squamous carcinomas and 1 not otherwise specified. Findings and caveats of the study: Identical dominant CDR3 beta clonotypes were found repeatedly across the tumor sites of a single patient, and these appeared alongside high-frequency clones that were unique to particular tumor locations. Local tumor mutational burden, with an R of roughly 0.3, correlated moderately but significantly with local T-cell clonality.

The authors used approximately 600 ng of bulk tumor genomic DNA per sample as template. Several widely spaced biopsies per primary tumor were taken during surgery. The study enrolled patients with untreated, newly diagnosed non-small cell lung cancer who underwent curative surgery. Multiplex PCR relied on 32 V and 13 J primers to amplify TCR beta CDR3. From the multiplex PCR reads, TCRdb called clonotypes with MiXCR, one entry per CDR3 protein. The sample consists of tens of thousands of distinct CDR3 sequences, under 35% of them appearing once. This TCR derives from a man in his forties with non-small cell lung cancer. Specimen: lung tumor tissue. The chain is built from TRBV18 and TRBJ1-1; 8 bases are shared with TRBD1. In DNA, the CDR3 is TGTGCCAGCTTACGCGGGACAGGGAACACTGAAGCTTTCTTT. It yields the protein CASLRGTGNTEAFF. Drawing the rest from reference TRBV18 and TRBJ1-1, the complete variable domain is NAGVMQNPRHLVRRRGQEARLRCSPMKGHSHVYWYRQLPEEGLKFMVYLQKENIIDESGMPKERFSAEFPKEGPSILRIQQVVRGDSAAYFCASLRGTGNTEAFFGQGTRLTVV.